This TCR beta chain was sequenced for a study of cytomegalovirus exposure and HLA in healthy donors. Study-level findings and limits: In vitro experiments confirmed that a few CMV-associated chains were specific for CMV antigens. With high specificity and sensitivity, the classifier reportedly diagnosed cytomegalovirus status. It was 150 to 200 TCR beta chains that were listed as cytomegalovirus-associated. Many donors shared some public TCRs, even though most TCR sequences were rare.

The method was immunoSEQ multiplex PCR; TCRdb's version includes in-frame clones alone and lacks a portion of them. The data show more than 85,000 clones, 86% seen once. Concerning this clone itself: The antigen remains undetermined. Other DNA sequences from this sample encode an identical CDR3 as well.

The CDR3 has 11 amino acids. Germline-derived CDR1 and CDR2 are SQVTM and ANQGSEA. The V end was cut by 3 bases, the J end by 7 bases, with 6 bases between. The clonotype comes from a woman aged 18-29 years in good health and CMV-seropositive. This chain joins TRBV29-1 and TRBJ1-4, with D unclear. The specimen sequenced was PBMCs. In nucleotides, the CDR3 is TGCAGCGTTGAGAGAGGTGAAAAACTGTTTTTT. Amino acid sequence: CSVERGEKLFF.